A single sample gave rise to the 25 T cell receptor beta chains below, sequenced in a study of T-cell reconstitution after alpha-beta-depleted transplantation in children. Preparation of the TCRbeta library used unique molecular identifiers. A single record per CDR3 protein comes from TCRdb applying MiXCR to the PCR reads. This repertoire shows 240,000 or so distinct CDR3 sequences, about 11% found once; its top ten account for about 2.4%. The sequences come from PBMCs from the stem cell graft donor, collected from the stem cell graft. All receptors derive from a human donor who donated a stem cell graft to a child with acute lymphoblastic leukemia.

The chain is built from TRBV20-1 and TRBJ2-1; 7 bases line up with TRBD1. The J segment lost 5 bases and the V segment lost 5 bases, leaving 12 bases of the junction unmatched. The CDR3 contains 15 residues. CDR1 is DFQATT and CDR2 is SNEGSKA in the germline V gene (reference sequence). CDR3 sequence: CSAEPGQAMDNEQFF. For the CDR3, the DNA is TGCAGTGCTGAACCAGGACAGGCGATGGACAATGAGCAGTTCTTC.

This clonotype was counted many times. This chain joins TRBV10-1 and TRBJ2-2, with no clear D. This CDR3 has 13 residues. Trimming took 3 bases from V and 1 from J, leaving 3 bases between them. Germline CDR1 reads WNHNN; CDR2 reads SYGVQD (reference sequence). The CDR3 DNA reads as TGCGCCAGCAGTGAAGTGAACACCGGGGAGCTGTTTTTT. It specifies CASSEVNTGELFF.

This clonotype was counted many times. The V and J genes are TRBV3-1 and TRBJ2-7; D may be TRBD1 (6 bases). V lost 4 bases to trimming and J lost 2 bases, with 18 bases between them. The CDR3 is made up of 16 amino acids. Per the germline V gene, CDR1 is LGHDT and CDR2 is YNNKEL (reference sequence). CDR3: CASSLTSGTLPYEQYF. The CDR3 region has the DNA TGTGCCAGCAGCCTTACTTCCGGGACACTTCCCTACGAGCAGTACTTC.

Note on this clonotype: One base away lies a much larger clone, so this may be a sequencing read error. V is TRBV10-2 and J is TRBJ1-1; D is uncertain. The CDR3 loop spans 12 amino acids. Per germline, CDR1 WSHSY and CDR2 SAAADI. The chain's CDR3 is CASGSGGTDAFF. CDR3 coding DNA: TGCGCCAGCGGAAGCGGTGGCACTGACGCTTTCTTT.

The chain links TRBV5-1 to TRBJ1-1, with 7 bases that match TRBD1. J lost 6 bases, V lost 2 bases, and 1 base had no gene match. Germline V gene sequence: CDR1 SGHRS, CDR2 YFSETQ. The CDR3 is 12 amino acids. In DNA form, the CDR3 reads TGCGCCAGCAGCTTTGACAGGGCTGAAGCTTTCTTT. Residues: CASSFDRAEAFF.

This clonotype was recorded many times. The V call is TRBV28, the J call TRBJ2-2; the D is unclear. CDR3 size: 14 residues. The germline V and J ends were trimmed by 6 bases and 7 bases, with 15 bases remaining between them. The germline gives CDR1 MDHEN, CDR2 SYDVKM. The CDR3 region is CASSPPVFGGELFF. CDR3 bases: TGTGCCAGCAGCCCCCCGGTTTTCGGCGGGGAGCTGTTTTTT.

This clonotype appeared many times. The genes are TRBV7-8 and TRBJ2-2; 9 positions agree with TRBD2. Trimming at V came to 3 bases and at J to 2 bases, leaving 4 bases not matched to a gene. The CDR3 covers 16 residues. Germline CDR1 and CDR2: SGHVS and FQNEAQ. CDR3 in DNA: TGTGCCAGCAGCTTTAGACTAGCGGAAAACACCGGGGAGCTGTTTTTT. Protein product: CASSFRLAENTGELFF.

This clonotype has only a few counts. The chain employs TRBV30 and TRBJ2-2; D not resolved. Between the trimmed V and J ends, which lost 5 bases and 7 bases, there was a span of 14 bases. This CDR3 has 13 residues. Per the germline V gene, CDR1 is GTSNPN and CDR2 is SVGIG (reference sequence). The CDR3 spells CAWANRVGGELFF. The DNA for the CDR3 is TGTGCCTGGGCCAACAGAGTCGGCGGGGAGCTGTTTTTT.

This clonotype has ten or more counts. The V and J genes are TRBV18 and TRBJ2-7; TRBD2 is a possible D gene (6 bases). The CDR3 covers 16 residues. The V end lost 3 bases, the J end lost 0 bases, and 15 bases lay between the germline ends. In germline, CDR1 is KGHSH, CDR2 LQKENI. The CDR3 bases are TGTGCCAGCTCACCCCAATGGGGGGATAGCTCCTACGAGCAGTACTTC. It is translated as CASSPQWGDSSYEQYF.

This clonotype came up many times. The chain joins TRBV5-1 to TRBJ2-2; 13 nucleotides line up with TRBD2. The CDR3 consists of 15 residues. The V gene end was trimmed by 4 bases and the J gene end by 6 bases; junction bases not matched to a gene: 3. Germline V gene sequence: CDR1 SGHRS, CDR2 YFSETQ. CDR3: CASSGGLAGSGELFF. The CDR3 DNA is TGCGCCAGCAGCGGGGGACTAGCGGGGTCCGGGGAGCTGTTTTTT.

This clonotype was counted many times. The V and J genes are TRBV7-2 and TRBJ1-2, with TRBD1 matching over 12 bases. Germline V gene data show CDR1 as SGHTA and CDR2 as FQGNSA. The CDR3 is 15 amino acids. Losses at the gene ends were 6 bases for V and 8 bases for J; bases not matched to a gene: 10. The CDR3 loop is CASRGTGGFPRGYTF. The CDR3 region has the DNA TGTGCCAGCAGAGGGACAGGGGGCTTCCCGAGAGGCTACACCTTC.

A word on this clonotype: A much larger clone differs by one base, so this may be a read error. The V and J genes are TRBV12-3 or TRBV12-4 and TRBJ1-1, with D possibly being TRBD1 (5 bases). Trimming stripped 6 bases from V and 1 base from J, with 15 bases between. The CDR3 has 15 residues. The CDR3 sequence is CASSLQVWGNTEAFF. The CDR3 DNA sequence: TGTGCCAGCAGCCTACAGGTGTGGGGGAACACTGAAGCTTTCTTT.

This clonotype was observed at least ten times. Written as DNA, the CDR3 is TGCAGTGCTAGAGTGGGACTGTCCAGCTCCTACGAGCAGTACTTC. Its protein product is CSARVGLSSSYEQYF. V gene TRBV20-1 combines with J gene TRBJ2-7; maybe TRBD2 (6 bases). The germline CDR1 and CDR2 sequences are DFQATT and SNEGSKA (reference sequence). V shed 1 base and J shed 0 bases, with 13 bases lying between them. CDR3 length: 15 residues.

This clonotype occurred once. This sequence may be a read error, since a much larger clone differs from it by one base. This sequence joins TRBV20-1 and TRBJ2-2; tentative D call: TRBD2 (6 bases). Trimming pared 0 bases from V and 7 bases from J, leaving 24 bases between. Germline-derived CDR1 and CDR2 are DFQATT and SNEGSKA (reference sequence). The CDR3 runs to 18 residues. The CDR3 DNA reads as TGCAGTGCTAGAGACGGGCGGGAATGGTACGGAGACAGCGGGGAGCTGTTTTTT. Encoded protein: CSARDGREWYGDSGELFF.

With respect to this clonotype: A much larger clone lies a single base off, so this may be a read error. CDR3 loop: CAGNLGWSYEQYF. CDR3 DNA: TGTGCCGGCAACCTGGGCTGGTCCTACGAGCAGTACTTC. The chain has TRBV6-2 or TRBV6-3 and TRBJ2-7; D unresolved. There are 13 residues in the CDR3. Trimming left V 11 bases short and J 1 base short, with 15 bases between. Germline V CDR1 and CDR2: MNHEY, SVGEGT.

This clonotype was counted at least ten times. The chain joins TRBV7-2 to TRBJ2-1; D unresolved. Germline CDR1 and CDR2: SGHTA and FQGNSA. V was pared by 5 bases and J by 5 bases, with 7 bases between. The CDR3 runs to 12 residues. The CDR3 coding sequence is TGTGCCAGCAGCCGATCAAACAATGAGCAGTTCTTC. This codes for CASSRSNNEQFF.

This clonotype was found many times. V usage is TRBV5-5 and J usage is TRBJ2-2; maybe TRBD2 (5 bases). Trimming removed 1 base from V and 4 bases from J, with 14 bases in between. The length of the CDR3 is 16 residues. Germline values: CDR1 SGHKS, CDR2 YYEKEE (reference sequence). CDR3 amino acids: CASSLSRGRGTGELFF. The CDR3 coding sequence is TGTGCCAGCAGCTTGTCCCGGGGTCGCGGCACCGGGGAGCTGTTTTTT.

This clonotype was found many times. This rearrangement joins TRBV27 to TRBJ2-1; 7 bases match TRBD2. Germline CDR1 MNHEY, CDR2 SMNVEV (reference sequence). CDR3 length equals 13 residues. V shed 10 bases and J 4 bases; nucleotides not matched to a gene: 7. This CDR3 reads CATFPAGYNEQFF. CDR3 sequence (DNA): TGTGCCACCTTTCCAGCGGGGTACAATGAGCAGTTCTTC.

This clonotype was detected many times. The CDR3 here is CSVESGQSWGTEAFF. The CDR3 coding sequence is TGCAGCGTAGAAAGTGGACAGAGCTGGGGCACTGAAGCTTTCTTT. This chain uses TRBV29-1 with TRBJ1-1; perhaps TRBD1 as D (6 bases). V was clipped by 6 bases and J by 4 bases, with 21 bases between them. This CDR3 comprises 15 residues. Germline loops: CDR1 SQVTM, CDR2 ANQGSEA.

This clonotype was seen at least ten times. The chain links TRBV5-1 to TRBJ2-6; possibly TRBD1 or TRBD2 for D (5 bases each). Germline V gene data show CDR1 as SGHRS and CDR2 as YFSETQ. V was pared by 4 bases and J by 0 bases, with 17 bases between. The CDR3 spans 18 residues. CDR3 sequence (DNA): TGCGCCAGCAGCCCACTGGGGGATCTAAACTCTGGGGCCAACGTCCTGACTTTC. Amino acids: CASSPLGDLNSGANVLTF. Looking up the rest from reference TRBV5-1 and TRBJ2-6 gives the full variable domain: KAGVTQTPRYLIKTRGQQVTLSCSPISGHRSVSWYQQTPGQGLQFLFEYFSETQRNKGNFPGRFSGRQFSNSRSEMNVSTLELGDSALYLCASSPLGDLNSGANVLTFGAGSRLTVL.

This clonotype was recorded at least ten times. The chain joins TRBV14 to TRBJ2-7; D call uncertain. Germline CDR1 SGHDN, CDR2 FVKESK. CDR3 length: 13 residues. The V and J ends lost 1 base and 2 bases respectively, with 6 bases between them. The CDR3 region is CASSQGPTYEQYF. CDR3 in DNA: TGTGCCAGCAGCCAAGGGCCCACCTACGAGCAGTACTTC.

This clonotype has a count of ten or more. The rearrangement joins TRBV7-8 to TRBJ2-3, with TRBD2 matching over 9 bases. Germline V gene data show CDR1 as SGHVS and CDR2 as FQNEAQ. V shed 1 base and J 2 bases; nucleotides not matched to a gene: 4. This CDR3 region has 16 residues. The CDR3: CASSLGLAGTTDTQYF. Here the CDR3 DNA reads TGTGCCAGCAGCTTAGGGCTAGCGGGGACCACAGATACGCAGTATTTT.

This clonotype was recorded only once. The V gene is TRBV5-4, the J gene TRBJ2-2; 12 positions agree with TRBD2. The CDR3 spans 15 residues. Trimming removed 7 bases from V and 2 bases from J; junction bases left unmatched: 3. The germline V gene encodes CDR1 SGHNT and CDR2 YYREEE (reference sequence). The CDR3 DNA reads TGTGCCAGCCGGACTAGCGGGATTAACACCGGGGAGCTGTTTTTT. This codes for CASRTSGINTGELFF.

The chain recombines TRBV30 with TRBJ2-3; D not resolved. Deletions cut 0 bases from V and 2 bases from J, with 6 bases between. This CDR3 comprises 13 residues. Germline V gives CDR1 GTSNPN, CDR2 SVGIG (reference sequence). CDR3 residues: CAWSVRHTDTQYF. CDR3 nucleotide sequence: TGTGCCTGGAGTGTACGCCACACAGATACGCAGTATTTT.

This clonotype was counted ten times or more. The chain combines TRBV27 with TRBJ2-2; D ambiguous. The V gene lost 7 bases and the J gene lost 2 bases, with 11 bases spanning the gap. The CDR3 loop spans 14 amino acids. Germline loops: CDR1 MNHEY, CDR2 SMNVEV (reference sequence). This CDR3 is CASTNGPNTGELFF. Here the CDR3 DNA reads TGTGCCAGCACGAACGGACCCAACACCGGGGAGCTGTTTTTT.